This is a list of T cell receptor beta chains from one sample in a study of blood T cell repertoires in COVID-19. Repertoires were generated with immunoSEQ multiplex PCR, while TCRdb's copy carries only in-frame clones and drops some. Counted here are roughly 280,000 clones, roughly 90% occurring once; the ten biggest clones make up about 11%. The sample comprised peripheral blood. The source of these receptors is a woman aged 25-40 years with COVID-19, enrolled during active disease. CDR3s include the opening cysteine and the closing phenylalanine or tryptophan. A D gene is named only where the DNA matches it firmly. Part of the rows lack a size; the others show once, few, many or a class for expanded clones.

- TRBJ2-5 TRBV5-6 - CASSLLETQYF TGTGCCAGCAGCTTACTAGAGACCCAGTACTTC
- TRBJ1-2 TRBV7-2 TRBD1 CASSLETGGYGYTF TGTGCCAGCAGCTTAGAGACAGGGGGCTACGGCTACACCTTC
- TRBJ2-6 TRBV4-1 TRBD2 CASSPEREGIIAGANVLTF TGCGCCAGCAGCCCAGAGCGGGAGGGAATTATCGCTGGGGCCAACGTCCTGACTTTC
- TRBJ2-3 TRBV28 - CASSLLGGSTDTQYF TGTGCCAGCAGTTTACTCGGCGGAAGCACAGATACGCAGTATTTT
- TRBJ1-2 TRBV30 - CAWSVAGYGYTF TGTGCCTGGAGTGTAGCAGGTTACGGCTACACCTTC
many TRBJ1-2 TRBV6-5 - CASSWTSNYGYTF TGTGCCAGCAGTTGGACATCTAACTATGGCTACACCTTC
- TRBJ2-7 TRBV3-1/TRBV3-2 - CASSQVGGSEQYF TGTGCCAGCAGCCAAGTAGGTGGGAGCGAGCAGTACTTC
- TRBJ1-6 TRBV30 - CAWSVSTTGRGSPLHF TGTGCCTGGAGTGTGAGTACCACAGGGCGCGGTTCACCCCTCCACTTT
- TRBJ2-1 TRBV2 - CASSARLVPTEQFF TGTGCCAGCAGTGCTAGACTAGTCCCCACTGAGCAGTTCTTC
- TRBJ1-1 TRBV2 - CASSEDSAFF TGTGCCAGCAGTGAAGATAGCGCTTTCTTT
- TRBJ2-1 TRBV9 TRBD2 CASSPGTTPYNEQFF TGTGCCAGCAGCCCCGGGACTACACCCTACAATGAGCAGTTCTTC
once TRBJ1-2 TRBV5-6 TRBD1 CASSRQGGYGYTF TGTGCCAGCAGCCGACAGGGTGGCTATGGCTACACCTTC
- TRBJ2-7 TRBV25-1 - CASTDRPYEQYF TGTGCCAGCACAGACAGGCCCTACGAGCAGTACTTC
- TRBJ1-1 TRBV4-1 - CASSQEGSPNAEAFF TGCGCCAGCAGCCAAGAGGGGAGCCCGAACGCTGAAGCTTTCTTT
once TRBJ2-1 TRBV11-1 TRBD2 CASSSISGTSDSEQFF TGTGCCAGCAGCTCCATTTCCGGGACTAGTGACAGTGAGCAGTTCTTC
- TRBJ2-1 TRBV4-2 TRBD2 CASSQGVAGPYNEQFF TGTGCCAGCAGCCAAGGGGTAGCGGGACCATACAATGAGCAGTTCTTC
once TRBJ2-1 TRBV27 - CASSLIGVYNEQFF TGTGCCAGCAGCCTAATAGGGGTCTACAATGAGCAGTTCTTC
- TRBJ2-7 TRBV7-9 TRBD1 CASSYNLDRGLYEQYF TGTGCCAGCAGCTATAACCTTGACAGGGGGCTCTACGAGCAGTACTTC
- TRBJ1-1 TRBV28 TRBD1 CASIRARDREDDEAFF TGTGCCAGCATTCGAGCCCGGGACAGGGAAGATGATGAAGCTTTCTTT
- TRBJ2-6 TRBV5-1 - CASHHRDSVSGANVLTF TGCGCCAGCCACCATCGGGACTCCGTCTCTGGGGCCAACGTCCTGACTTTC
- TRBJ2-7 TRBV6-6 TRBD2 CASNPGLAGSEQYF TGTGCCAGCAACCCGGGACTAGCGGGAAGCGAGCAGTACTTC
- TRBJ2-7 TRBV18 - CASSSETRVSEQYF TGTGCCAGCTCATCCGAGACCAGGGTAAGCGAGCAGTACTTC
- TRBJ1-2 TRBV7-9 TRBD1 CASSPIGQGVGGYTF TGTGCCAGCAGCCCCATAGGACAGGGCGTTGGTGGCTACACCTTC
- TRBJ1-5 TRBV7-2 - CASSWTVYSNQPQHF TGTGCCAGCAGCTGGACAGTCTATAGCAATCAGCCCCAGCATTTT
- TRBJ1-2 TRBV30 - CAWSPTGSGGYTF TGTGCCTGGAGTCCAACAGGGTCAGGCGGCTACACCTTC
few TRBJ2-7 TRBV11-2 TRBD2 CASSLGLAGDQYF TGTGCCAGCAGCTTAGGACTAGCGGGAGACCAGTACTTC
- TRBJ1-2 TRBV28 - CASSFAGMYGYTF TGTGCCAGCAGTTTTGCCGGGATGTATGGCTACACCTTC
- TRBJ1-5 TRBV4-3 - CASSQDSGGNQPQHF TGCGCCAGCAGCCAAGATAGCGGGGGCAATCAGCCCCAGCATTTT
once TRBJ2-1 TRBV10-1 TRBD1 CASSMRTGANEQFF TGCGCCAGCAGTATGCGGACAGGGGCGAATGAGCAGTTCTTC
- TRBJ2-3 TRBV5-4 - CASSFASRHTDTQYF TGTGCCAGCAGCTTTGCTAGCAGGCACACAGATACGCAGTATTTT
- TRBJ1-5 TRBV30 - CAWQLRQPHNQPQHF TGTGCCTGGCAGTTAAGACAGCCGCACAATCAGCCCCAGCATTTT
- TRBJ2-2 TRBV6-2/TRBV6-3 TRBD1 CASSGQGMENTGELFF TGTGCCAGCAGTGGACAGGGGATGGAGAACACCGGGGAGCTGTTTTTT
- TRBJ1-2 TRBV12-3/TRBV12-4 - CASSLVSGYGYTF TGTGCCAGCAGTTTAGTATCCGGTTATGGCTACACCTTC
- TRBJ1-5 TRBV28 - CATARGGTQNQPQHF TGTGCCACCGCTCGGGGGGGGACTCAGAATCAGCCCCAGCATTTT
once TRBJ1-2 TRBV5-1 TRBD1 CASSLGRTGTYGYTF TGCGCCAGCAGCCTTGGCAGGACAGGGACCTATGGCTACACCTTC
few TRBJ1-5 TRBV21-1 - CASSKGVRGNNQPQHF TGTGCCAGCAGCAAGGGTGTCCGAGGGAACAATCAGCCCCAGCATTTT